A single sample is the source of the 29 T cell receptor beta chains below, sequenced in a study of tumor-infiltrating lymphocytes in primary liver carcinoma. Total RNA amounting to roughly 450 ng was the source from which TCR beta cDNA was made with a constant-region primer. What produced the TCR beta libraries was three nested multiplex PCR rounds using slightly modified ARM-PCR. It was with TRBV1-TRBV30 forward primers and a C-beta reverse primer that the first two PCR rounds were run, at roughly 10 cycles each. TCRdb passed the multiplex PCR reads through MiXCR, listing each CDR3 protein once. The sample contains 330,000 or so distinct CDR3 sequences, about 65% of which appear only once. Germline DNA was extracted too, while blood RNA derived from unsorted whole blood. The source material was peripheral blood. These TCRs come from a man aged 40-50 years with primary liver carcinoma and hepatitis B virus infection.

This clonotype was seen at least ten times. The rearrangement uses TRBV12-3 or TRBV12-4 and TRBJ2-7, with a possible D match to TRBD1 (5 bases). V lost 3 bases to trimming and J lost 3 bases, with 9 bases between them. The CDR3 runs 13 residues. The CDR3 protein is CASSFAGNYEQYF. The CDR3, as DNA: TGTGCCAGCAGTTTTGCAGGGAACTACGAGCAGTACTTC.

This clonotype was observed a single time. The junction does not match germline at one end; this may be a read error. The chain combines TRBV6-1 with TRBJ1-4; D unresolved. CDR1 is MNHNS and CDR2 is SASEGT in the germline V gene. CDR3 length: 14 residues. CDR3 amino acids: CASSGAATNEKLYF. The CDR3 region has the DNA TGTGCCAGCAGTGGGGCTGCAACTAATGAAAAACTGTATTTT.

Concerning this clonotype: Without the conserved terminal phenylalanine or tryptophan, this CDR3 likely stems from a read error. The CDR3 loop reads CASSPRISTAFY. The CDR3 nucleotides are TGTGCCAGCAGCCCACGGATTTCCACGGCTTTCTAT. The V and J genes are TRBV11-2 and TRBJ1-1; D remains unclear. The CDR3 extends over 12 amino acids. CDR1 SGHAT and CDR2 FQNNGV come from the germline V gene. V lost 5 bases and J lost 11, with 15 bases in between.

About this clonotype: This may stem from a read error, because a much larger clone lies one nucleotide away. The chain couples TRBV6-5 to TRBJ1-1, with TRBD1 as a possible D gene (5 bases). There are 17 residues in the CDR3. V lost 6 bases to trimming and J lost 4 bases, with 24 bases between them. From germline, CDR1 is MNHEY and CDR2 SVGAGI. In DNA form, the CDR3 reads TGTGCCAGCAGGAGACATTCCGTCGGGGGGGTTGGCACTGAAGCTTTCTTT. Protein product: CASRRHSVGGVGTEAFF.

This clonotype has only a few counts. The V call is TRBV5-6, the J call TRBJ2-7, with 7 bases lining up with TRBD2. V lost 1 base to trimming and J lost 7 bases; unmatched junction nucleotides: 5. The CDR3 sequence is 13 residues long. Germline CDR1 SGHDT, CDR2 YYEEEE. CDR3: CASSLLAAGEQYF. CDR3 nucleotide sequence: TGTGCCAGCAGCTTGCTAGCGGCAGGGGAGCAGTACTTC.

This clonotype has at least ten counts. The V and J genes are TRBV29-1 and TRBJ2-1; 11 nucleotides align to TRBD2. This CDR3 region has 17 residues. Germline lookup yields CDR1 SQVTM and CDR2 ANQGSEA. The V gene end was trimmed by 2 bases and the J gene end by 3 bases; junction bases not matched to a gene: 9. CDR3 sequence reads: CSVETSGSFFNYNEQFF. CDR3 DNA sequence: TGCAGCGTTGAAACTAGCGGGAGTTTTTTTAACTACAATGAGCAGTTCTTC.

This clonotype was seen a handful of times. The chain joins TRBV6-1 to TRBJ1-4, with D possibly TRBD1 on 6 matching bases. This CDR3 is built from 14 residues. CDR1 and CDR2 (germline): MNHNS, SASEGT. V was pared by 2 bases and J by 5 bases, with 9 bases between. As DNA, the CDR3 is TGTGCCAGCAGTGAAAAGGGGGAAAATGAAAAACTGTTTTTT. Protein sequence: CASSEKGENEKLFF.

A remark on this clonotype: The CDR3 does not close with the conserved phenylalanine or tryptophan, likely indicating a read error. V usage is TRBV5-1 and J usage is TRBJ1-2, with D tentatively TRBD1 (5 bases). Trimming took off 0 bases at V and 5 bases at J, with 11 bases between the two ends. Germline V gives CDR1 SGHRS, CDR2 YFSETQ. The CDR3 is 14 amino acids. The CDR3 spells CASSLDGSGYGYTL. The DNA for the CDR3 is TGCGCCAGCAGCTTGGACGGATCAGGGTATGGCTACACCTTA.

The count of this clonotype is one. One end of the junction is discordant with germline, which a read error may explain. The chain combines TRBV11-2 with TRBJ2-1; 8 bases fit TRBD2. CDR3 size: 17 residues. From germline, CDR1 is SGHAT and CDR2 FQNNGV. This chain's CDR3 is CARSLTSVSGTYNEQFF. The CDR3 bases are TGTGCCAGGAGCTTGACTAGCGTGAGTGGTACCTACAATGAGCAGTTCTTC.

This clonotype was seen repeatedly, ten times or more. Here the CDR3 DNA reads TGTGCCAGCAGACCGGGACAGGGGAATGAGCAGTTCTTC. The encoded protein is CASRPGQGNEQFF. The V gene is TRBV6-6, the J gene TRBJ2-1; 10 nucleotides line up with TRBD1. CDR3 length equals 13 residues. V trimming: 6 bases; J trimming: 7 bases; junction bases outside the gene matches: 3. Germline V lookup: CDR1 MNHNY, CDR2 SVGAGI (reference sequence).

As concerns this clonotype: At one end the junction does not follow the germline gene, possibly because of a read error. The CDR3 DNA reads as TGTGCCAGCAGCTTAAGACAGCACTCCTACGAGCAATACTTC. Protein product: CASSLRQHSYEQYF. The chain joins TRBV11-3 to TRBJ2-7; TRBD1 is a possible D gene (5 bases). The CDR3 spans 14 residues. Germline CDR1 reads SGHNT; CDR2 reads YENEEA.

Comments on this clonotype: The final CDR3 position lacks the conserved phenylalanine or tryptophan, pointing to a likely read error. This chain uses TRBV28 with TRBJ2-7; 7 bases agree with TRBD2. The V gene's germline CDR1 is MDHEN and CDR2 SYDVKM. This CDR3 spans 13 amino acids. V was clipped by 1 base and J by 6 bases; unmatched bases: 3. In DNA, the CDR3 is TGTGCCAGCAGTTTATCAGGGAGGGCCGAGCAGTACTAC. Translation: CASSLSGRAEQYY.

The CDR3 loop reads CASSILTQGREQYF. For the CDR3, the DNA is TGTGCCAGTAGCATTCTCACGCAGGGGAGAGAGCAGTACTTC. The chain is built from TRBV2 and TRBJ2-7, with TRBD1 as a possible D gene (6 bases). Trimming cost V 9 bases and J 7 bases, with 22 bases left between them. The CDR3 sequence is 14 residues long. Germline V lookup: CDR1 SNHLY, CDR2 FYNNEI.

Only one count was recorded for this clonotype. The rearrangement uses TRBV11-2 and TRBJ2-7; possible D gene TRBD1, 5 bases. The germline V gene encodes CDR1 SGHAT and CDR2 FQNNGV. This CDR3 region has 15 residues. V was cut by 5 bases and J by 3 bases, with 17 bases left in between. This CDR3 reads CASSQGRVICYEQYF. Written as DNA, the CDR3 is TGTGCCAGCAGCCAGGGCCGGGTCATATGCTACGAGCAGTACTTC.

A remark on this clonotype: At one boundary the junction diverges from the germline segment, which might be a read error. Here the CDR3 DNA reads TGTGCCGGCAGAGGGACTAGCGGGAGCGTCGAGCAGTACTTC. Encoded protein: CAGRGTSGSVEQYF. The V and J genes are TRBV11-2 and TRBJ2-7; TRBD2 matches at 14 bases. CDR1 is SGHAT, CDR2 FQNNGV, per germline. The CDR3 contains 14 residues.

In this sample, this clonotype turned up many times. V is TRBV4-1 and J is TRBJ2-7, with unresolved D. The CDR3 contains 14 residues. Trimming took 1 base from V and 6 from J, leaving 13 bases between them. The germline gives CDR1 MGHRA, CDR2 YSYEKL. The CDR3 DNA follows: TGCGCCAGCAGCCAAGTACAGAGTAAGGGCGAGCAGTACTTC. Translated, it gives CASSQVQSKGEQYF.

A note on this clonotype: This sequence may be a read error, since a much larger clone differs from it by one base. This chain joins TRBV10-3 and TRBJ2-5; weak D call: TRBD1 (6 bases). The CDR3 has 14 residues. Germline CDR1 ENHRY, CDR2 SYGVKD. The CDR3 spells CVISLQGSEETQYF. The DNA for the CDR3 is TGTGTCATCAGCCTACAGGGTTCAGAAGAGACCCAGTACTTC.

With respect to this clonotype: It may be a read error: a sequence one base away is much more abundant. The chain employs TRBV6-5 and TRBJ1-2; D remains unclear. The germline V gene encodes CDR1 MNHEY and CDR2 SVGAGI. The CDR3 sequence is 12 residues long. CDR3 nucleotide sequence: TGTACCAGCCGGAGTGACATGGGGGGCTACACCTTC. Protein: CTSRSDMGGYTF.

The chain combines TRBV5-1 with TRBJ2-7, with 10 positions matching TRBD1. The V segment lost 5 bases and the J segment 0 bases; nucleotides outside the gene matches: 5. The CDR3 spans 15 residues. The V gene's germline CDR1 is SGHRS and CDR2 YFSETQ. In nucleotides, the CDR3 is TGCGCCAGCAGTCAGGGACAGGGGAGCTCCTACGAGCAGTACTTC. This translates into CASSQGQGSSYEQYF.

CDR3 sequence (DNA): TGTGCCAGCGGCAGGAACACTGAAGCTTTCTTT. Amino acids: CASGRNTEAFF. The chain links TRBV6-1 to TRBJ1-1; D unresolved. Germline V gene sequence: CDR1 MNHNS, CDR2 SASEGT. This CDR3 is built from 11 residues. Trimming took off 8 bases at V and 1 base at J, with 5 bases between the two ends.

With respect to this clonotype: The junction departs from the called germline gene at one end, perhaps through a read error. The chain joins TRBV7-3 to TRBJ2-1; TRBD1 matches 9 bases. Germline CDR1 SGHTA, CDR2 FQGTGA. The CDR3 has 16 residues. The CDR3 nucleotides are TGTGCGAGCAGCCCATCCGGGACAGGGAAATACAATGAGCAGTTCTTC. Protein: CASSPSGTGKYNEQFF.

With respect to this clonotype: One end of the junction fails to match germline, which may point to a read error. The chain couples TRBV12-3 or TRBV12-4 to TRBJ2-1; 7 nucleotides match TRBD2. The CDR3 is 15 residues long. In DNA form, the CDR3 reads TGTGCCAGTAGTTTATCGCGGGGGTCCTACAATGAGCAGTTCTTC. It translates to CASSLSRGSYNEQFF.

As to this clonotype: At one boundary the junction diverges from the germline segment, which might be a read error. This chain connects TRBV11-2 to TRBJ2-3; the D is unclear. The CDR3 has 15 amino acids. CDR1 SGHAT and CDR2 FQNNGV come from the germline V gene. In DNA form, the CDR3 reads TGCGCCAGCAGCTTAACGTCTAATCACGCAGATACGCAGTATTTT. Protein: CASSLTSNHADTQYF.

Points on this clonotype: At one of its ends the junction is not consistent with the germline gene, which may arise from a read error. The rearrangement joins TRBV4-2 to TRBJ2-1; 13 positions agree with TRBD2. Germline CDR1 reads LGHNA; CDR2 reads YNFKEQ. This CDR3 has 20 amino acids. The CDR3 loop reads CASSQDSLLAGGMSYNEHSF. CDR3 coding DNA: TGTGCCAGCAGCCAAGATAGTTTACTAGCGGGAGGGATGTCCTACAATGAGCATTCCTTC.

The CDR3 nucleotides are TGTGCCACGGGGGAGGAAACCCAGTACTTC. This encodes CATGEETQYF. The chain joins TRBV6-1 to TRBJ2-5; weak D call: TRBD2 (6 bases). Trimming left V 10 bases short and J 8 bases short, with 11 bases between. The CDR3 runs 10 residues. Germline values: CDR1 MNHNS, CDR2 SASEGT.

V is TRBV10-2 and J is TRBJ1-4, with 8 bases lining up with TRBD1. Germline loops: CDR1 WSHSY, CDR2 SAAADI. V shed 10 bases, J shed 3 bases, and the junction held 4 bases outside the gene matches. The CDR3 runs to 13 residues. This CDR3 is CATTDRANEKLFF. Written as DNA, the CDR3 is TGCGCCACTACGGACAGGGCTAATGAAAAACTGTTTTTT.

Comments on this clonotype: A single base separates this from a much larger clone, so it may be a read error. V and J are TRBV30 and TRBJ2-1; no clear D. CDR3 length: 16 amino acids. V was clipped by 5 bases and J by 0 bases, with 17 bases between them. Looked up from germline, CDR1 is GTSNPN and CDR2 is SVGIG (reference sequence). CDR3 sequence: CAWGAFWGSSYNEQFF. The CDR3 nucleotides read TGTGCCTGGGGTGCTTTTTGGGGAAGCTCCTACAATGAGCAGTTCTTC.

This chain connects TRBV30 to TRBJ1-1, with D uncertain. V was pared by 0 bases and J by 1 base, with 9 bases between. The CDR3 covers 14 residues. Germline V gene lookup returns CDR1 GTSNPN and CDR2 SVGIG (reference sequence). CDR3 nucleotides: TGTGCCTGGAGTGTACATTTGGGGAACACTGAAGCTTTCTTT. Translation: CAWSVHLGNTEAFF.

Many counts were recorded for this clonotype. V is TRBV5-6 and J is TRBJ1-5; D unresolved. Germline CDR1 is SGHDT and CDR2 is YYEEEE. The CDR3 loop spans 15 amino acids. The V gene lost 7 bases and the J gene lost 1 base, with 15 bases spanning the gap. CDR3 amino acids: CASGSGPGSNQPQHF. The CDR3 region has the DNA TGTGCCAGCGGTAGTGGCCCCGGGAGCAATCAGCCCCAGCATTTT.